The T cell receptor beta chain described here comes from a study of identical twins. Study findings and constraints: Sequences that were out-of-frame, alpha and twin-shared displayed an excess of low generation probability. Reduced insertions were recorded for abundant cord blood beta clonotypes, with no such pattern in memory repertoires.

The germline CDR1 and CDR2 sequences are MRHNA and SNTAGT. The ends were cut back, 0 bases at V and 3 bases at J, with 12 bases in the middle. The CDR3 has 16 residues. Worth noting for this clonotype: Its cognate antigen is unknown.

Unique molecular identifiers were in the cDNA, with template-switch universal primer binding. TCRdb re-called the 5' RACE reads through MiXCR, storing one row per CDR3 protein. The data contain roughly 690,000 distinct CDR3 sequences, about 20% of them seen just once; the ten biggest clones take up roughly 4.3%. The data also belong to a second study, concerning T cells expressing NK-cell markers. This second study notes: Sorted CD3+CD56-NKG2C+, CD3+CD56+NKG2C- and CD3+CD56+NKG2C+ T cells were the source of the TCR beta repertoires.

The specimen sequenced was PBMCs. The receptor comes from a woman in her late teens or twenties in good health. The chain is built from TRBV6-4 and TRBJ2-1, with D perhaps given as TRBD1 or TRBD2 (5 bases each). The DNA for the CDR3 is TGTGCCAGCAGTGACTCCCTTGGGACCCTCTACAATGAGCAGTTCTTC. Residues: CASSDSLGTLYNEQFF.